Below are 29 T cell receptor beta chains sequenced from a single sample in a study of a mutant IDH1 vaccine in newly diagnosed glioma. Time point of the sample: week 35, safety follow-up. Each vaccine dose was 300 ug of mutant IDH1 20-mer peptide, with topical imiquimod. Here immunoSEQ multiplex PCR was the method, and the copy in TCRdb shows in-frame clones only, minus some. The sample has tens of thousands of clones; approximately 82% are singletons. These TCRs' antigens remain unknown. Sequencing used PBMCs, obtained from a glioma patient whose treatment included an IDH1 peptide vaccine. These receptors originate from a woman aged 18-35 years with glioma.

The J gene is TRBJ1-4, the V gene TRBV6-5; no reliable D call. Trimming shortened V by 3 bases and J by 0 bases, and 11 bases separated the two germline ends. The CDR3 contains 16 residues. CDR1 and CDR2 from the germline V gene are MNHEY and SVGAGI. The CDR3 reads CASSYTRSATNEKLFF. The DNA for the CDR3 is TGTGCCAGCAGTTATACCCGGTCTGCAACTAATGAAAAACTGTTTTTT.

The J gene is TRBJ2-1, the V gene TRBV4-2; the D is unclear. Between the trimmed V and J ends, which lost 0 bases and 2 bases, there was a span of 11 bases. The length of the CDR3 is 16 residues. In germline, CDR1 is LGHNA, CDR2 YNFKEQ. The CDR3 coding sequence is TGTGCCAGCAGCCAAGATCTGGCGCCAGCCTACAATGAGCAGTTCTTC. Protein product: CASSQDLAPAYNEQFF.

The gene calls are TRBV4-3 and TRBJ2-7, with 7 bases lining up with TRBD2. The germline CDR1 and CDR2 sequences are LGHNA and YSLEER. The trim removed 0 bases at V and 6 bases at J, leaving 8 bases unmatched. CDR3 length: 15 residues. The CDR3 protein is CASSQDRVTSFEQYF. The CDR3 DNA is TGCGCCAGCAGCCAAGACAGGGTGACTAGCTTCGAGCAGTACTTC.

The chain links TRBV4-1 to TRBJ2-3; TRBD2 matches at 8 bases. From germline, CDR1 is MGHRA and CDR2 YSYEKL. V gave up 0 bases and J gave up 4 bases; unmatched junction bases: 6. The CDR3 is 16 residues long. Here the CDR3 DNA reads TGCGCCAGCAGCCAAGAATGGCGGGGGGCCGCAGATACGCAGTATTTT. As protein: CASSQEWRGAADTQYF.

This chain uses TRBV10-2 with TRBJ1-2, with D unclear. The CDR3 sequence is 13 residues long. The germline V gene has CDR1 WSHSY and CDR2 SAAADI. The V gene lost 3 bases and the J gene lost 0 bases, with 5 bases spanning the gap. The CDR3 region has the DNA TGCGCCAGCAGTGACGGTACTAACTATGGCTACACCTTC. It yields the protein CASSDGTNYGYTF.

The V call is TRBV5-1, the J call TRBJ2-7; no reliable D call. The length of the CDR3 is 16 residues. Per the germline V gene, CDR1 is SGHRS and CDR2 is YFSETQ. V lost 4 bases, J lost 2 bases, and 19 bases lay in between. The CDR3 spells CASSPTPTELAYEQYF. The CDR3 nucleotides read TGCGCCAGCAGCCCGACCCCCACAGAGTTAGCCTACGAGCAGTACTTC.

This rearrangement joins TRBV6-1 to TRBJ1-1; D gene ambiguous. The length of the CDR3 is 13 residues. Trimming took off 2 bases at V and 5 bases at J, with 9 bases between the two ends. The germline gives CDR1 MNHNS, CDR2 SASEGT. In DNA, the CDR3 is TGTGCCAGCAGTGAATCCCCCCGAACTGAAGCTTTCTTT. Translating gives CASSESPRTEAFF.

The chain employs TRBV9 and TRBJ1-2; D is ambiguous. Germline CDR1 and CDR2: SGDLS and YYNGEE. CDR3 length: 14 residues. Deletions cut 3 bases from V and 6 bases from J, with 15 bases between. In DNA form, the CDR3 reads TGTGCCAGCAGCGGTCTGTCTCGGGCAGATGGCTACACCTTC. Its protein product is CASSGLSRADGYTF.

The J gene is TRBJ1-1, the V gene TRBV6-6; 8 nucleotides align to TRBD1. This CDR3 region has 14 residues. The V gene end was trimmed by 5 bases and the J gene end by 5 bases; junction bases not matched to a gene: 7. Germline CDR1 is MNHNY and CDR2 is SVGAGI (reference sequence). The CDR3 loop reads CASSPGQGRTEAFF. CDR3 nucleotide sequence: TGTGCCAGCAGTCCCGGACAGGGAAGAACTGAAGCTTTCTTT.

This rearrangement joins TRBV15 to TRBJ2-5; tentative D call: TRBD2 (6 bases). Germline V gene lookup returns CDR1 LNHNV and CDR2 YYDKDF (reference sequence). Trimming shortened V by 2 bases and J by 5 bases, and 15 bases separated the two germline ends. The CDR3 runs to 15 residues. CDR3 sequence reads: CATSRWSGEDETQYF. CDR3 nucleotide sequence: TGTGCCACCAGCAGATGGTCGGGAGAGGATGAGACCCAGTACTTC.

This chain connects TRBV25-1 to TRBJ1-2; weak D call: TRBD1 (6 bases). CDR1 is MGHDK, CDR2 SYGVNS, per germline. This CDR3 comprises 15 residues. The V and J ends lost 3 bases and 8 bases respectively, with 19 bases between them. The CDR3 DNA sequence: TGTGCCAGCAGTGAGCAGGCCGGGGGGGGCGGCGGCTACACCTTC. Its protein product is CASSEQAGGGGGYTF.

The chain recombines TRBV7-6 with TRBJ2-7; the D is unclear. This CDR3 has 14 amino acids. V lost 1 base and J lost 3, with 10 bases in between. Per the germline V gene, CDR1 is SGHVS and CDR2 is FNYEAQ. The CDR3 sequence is CASSLDYRIYEQYF. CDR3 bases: TGTGCCAGCAGCTTAGATTACAGAATCTACGAGCAGTACTTC.

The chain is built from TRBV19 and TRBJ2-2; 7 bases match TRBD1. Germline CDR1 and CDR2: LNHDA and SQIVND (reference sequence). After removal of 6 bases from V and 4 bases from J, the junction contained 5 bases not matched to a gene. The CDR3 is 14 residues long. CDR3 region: CASRPPGGTGELFF. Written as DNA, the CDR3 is TGTGCCAGTAGACCACCAGGGGGCACCGGGGAGCTGTTTTTT.

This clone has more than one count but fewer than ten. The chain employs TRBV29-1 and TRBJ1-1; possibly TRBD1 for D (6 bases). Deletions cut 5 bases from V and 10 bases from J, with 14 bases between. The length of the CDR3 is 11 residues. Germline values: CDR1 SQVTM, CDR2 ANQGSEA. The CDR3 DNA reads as TGCAGCGTTCCGAGGGGGACTCTAGCTTTCTTT. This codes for CSVPRGTLAFF. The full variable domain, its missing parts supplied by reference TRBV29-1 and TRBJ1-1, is SAVISQKPSRDICQRGTSLTIQCQVDSQVTMMFWYRQQPGQSLTLIATANQGSEATYESGFVIDKFPISRPNLTFSTLTVSNMSPEDSSIYLCSVPRGTLAFFGQGTRLTVV.

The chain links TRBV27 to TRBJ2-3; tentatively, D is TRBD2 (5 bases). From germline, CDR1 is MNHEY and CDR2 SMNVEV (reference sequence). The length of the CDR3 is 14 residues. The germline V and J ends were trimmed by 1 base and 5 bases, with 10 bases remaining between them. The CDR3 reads CASSLFRRGDTQYF. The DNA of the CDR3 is TGTGCCAGCAGTTTATTCCGTCGGGGAGATACGCAGTATTTT.

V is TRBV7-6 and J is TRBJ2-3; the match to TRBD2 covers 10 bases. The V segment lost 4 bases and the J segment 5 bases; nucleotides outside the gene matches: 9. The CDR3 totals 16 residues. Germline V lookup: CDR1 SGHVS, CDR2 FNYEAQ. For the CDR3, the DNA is TGTGCCAGCAGCTCGCTAGCGGGAGATCCACAAGATACGCAGTATTTT. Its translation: CASSSLAGDPQDTQYF.

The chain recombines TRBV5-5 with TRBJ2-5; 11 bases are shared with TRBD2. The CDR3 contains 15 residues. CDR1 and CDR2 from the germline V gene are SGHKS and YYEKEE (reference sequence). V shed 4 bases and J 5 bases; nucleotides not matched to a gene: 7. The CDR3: CASSPATSGMETQYF. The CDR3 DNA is TGTGCCAGCAGCCCGGCGACTAGCGGGATGGAGACCCAGTACTTC.

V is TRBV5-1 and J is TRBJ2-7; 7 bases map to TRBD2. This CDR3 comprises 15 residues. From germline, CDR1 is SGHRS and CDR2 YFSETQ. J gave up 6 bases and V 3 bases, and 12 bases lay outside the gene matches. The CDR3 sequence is CASSYGTTFLGEQYF. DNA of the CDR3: TGCGCCAGCAGCTACGGGACTACCTTCCTCGGCGAGCAGTACTTC.

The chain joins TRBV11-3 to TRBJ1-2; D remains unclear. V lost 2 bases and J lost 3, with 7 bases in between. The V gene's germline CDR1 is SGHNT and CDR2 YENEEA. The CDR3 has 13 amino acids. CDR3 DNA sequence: TGTGCCAGCAGCTTATCAGGCGACTATGGCTACACCTTC. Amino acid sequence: CASSLSGDYGYTF.

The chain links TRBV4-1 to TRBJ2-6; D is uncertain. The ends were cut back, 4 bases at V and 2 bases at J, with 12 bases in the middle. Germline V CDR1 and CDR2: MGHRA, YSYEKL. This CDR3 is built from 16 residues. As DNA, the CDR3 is TGCGCCAGCAGCCGTTTAGTGAGCGCTGGGGCCAACGTCCTGACTTTC. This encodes CASSRLVSAGANVLTF.

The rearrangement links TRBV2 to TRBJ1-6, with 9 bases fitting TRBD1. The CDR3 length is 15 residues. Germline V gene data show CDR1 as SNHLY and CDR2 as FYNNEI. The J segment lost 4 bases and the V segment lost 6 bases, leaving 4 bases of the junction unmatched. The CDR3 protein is CASRPDRGYNSPLHF. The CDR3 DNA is TGTGCCAGCAGACCTGACAGGGGGTATAATTCACCCCTCCACTTT.

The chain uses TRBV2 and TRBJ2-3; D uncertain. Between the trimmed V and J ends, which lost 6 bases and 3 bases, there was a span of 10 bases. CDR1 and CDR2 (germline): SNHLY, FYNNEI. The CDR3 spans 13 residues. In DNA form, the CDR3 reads TGTGCCAGCAGAGTCTCATGGACAGATACGCAGTATTTT. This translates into CASRVSWTDTQYF.

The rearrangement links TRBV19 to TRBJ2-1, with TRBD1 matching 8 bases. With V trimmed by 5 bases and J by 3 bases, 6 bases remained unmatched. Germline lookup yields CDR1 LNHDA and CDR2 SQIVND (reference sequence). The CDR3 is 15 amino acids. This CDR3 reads CASSAGQAIYNEQFF. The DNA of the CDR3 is TGTGCCAGTAGTGCGGGACAGGCGATCTACAATGAGCAGTTCTTC.

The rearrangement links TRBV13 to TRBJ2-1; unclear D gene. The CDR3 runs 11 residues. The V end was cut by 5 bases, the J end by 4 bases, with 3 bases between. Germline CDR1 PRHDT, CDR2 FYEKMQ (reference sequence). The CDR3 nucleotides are TGTGCCAGCAGCCTATACAATGAGCAGTTCTTC. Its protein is CASSLYNEQFF.

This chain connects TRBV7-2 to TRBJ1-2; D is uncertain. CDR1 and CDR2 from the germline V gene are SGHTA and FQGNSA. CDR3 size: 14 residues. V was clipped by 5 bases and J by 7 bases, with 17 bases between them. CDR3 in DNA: TGTGCCAGCAGCCCCCCTTCGGCCGCCGGTGGCTACACCTTC. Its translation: CASSPPSAAGGYTF.

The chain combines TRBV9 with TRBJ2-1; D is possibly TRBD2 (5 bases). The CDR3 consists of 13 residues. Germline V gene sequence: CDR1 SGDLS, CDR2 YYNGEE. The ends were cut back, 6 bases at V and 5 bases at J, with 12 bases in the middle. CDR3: CASKKRKNNEQFF. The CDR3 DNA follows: TGTGCCAGCAAGAAGCGGAAGAACAATGAGCAGTTCTTC.

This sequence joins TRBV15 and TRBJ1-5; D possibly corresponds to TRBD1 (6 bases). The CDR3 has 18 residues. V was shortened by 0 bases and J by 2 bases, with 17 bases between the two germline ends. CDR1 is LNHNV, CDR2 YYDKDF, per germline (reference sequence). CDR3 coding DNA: TGTGCCACCAGCAGAGATTCCAATACAGGGTCTGGCAATCAGCCCCAGCATTTT. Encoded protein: CATSRDSNTGSGNQPQHF.

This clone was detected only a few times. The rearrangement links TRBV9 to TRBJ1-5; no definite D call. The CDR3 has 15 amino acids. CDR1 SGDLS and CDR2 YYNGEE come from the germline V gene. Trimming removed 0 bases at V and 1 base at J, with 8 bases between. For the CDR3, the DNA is TGTGCCAGCAGCGTAGATGGTGTGAGCAATCAGCCCCAGCATTTT. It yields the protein CASSVDGVSNQPQHF. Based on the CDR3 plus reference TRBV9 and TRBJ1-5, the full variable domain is DSGVTQTPKHLITATGQRVTLRCSPRSGDLSVYWYQQSLDQGLQFLIQYYNGEERAKGNILERFSAQQFPDLHSELNLSSLELGDSALYFCASSVDGVSNQPQHFGDGTRLSIL.

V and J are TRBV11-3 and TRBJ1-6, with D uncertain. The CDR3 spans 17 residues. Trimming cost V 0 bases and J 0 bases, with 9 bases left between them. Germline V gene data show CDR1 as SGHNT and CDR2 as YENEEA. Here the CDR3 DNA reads TGTGCCAGCAGCTTAGATGTTTCGAGCTCCTATAATTCACCCCTCCACTTT. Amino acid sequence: CASSLDVSSSYNSPLHF.